The 8 T cell receptor beta chains below come from one sample, sequenced in a study of CD8+CD57+ T cells in acquired aplastic anemia (dated by TCRdb to the late 2010s). Sequencing was performed on an Illumina HiSeq 2000. Profiling of TCR beta VDJ combinations and CDR3 sequences used genomic DNA as the template. TCRdb passed the public sequencing reads through fastp at Q25 and MiXCR, retaining productive beta sequences. Rows matching on CDR3 protein sequence are summarized as one entry with the most common DNA and genes. The sample profile shows more than 250,000 distinct CDR3 sequences; 65% to 90% of them were found once. The ten largest account for 40% to 55% of the sample. The patients picked for sequencing were ones in whom flow cytometry had shown an expansion of CD8+CD57+ cells. Material for sequencing was sorted CD4+, CD8+, or CD8+CD57+ T cells (not recorded which) from PBMCs. The receptors derive from a human donor with aplastic anemia.

CDR3 in DNA: TGTGCCAGCAGCTTTCAAAGAAGCGGGGCTAGGGAGACCCAGTACTTC. Protein: CASSFQRSGARETQYF. V and J are TRBV7-9 and TRBJ2-5; the match to TRBD2 covers 7 bases. Germline CDR1 is SEHNR and CDR2 is FQNEAQ (reference sequence). The V gene end was trimmed by 3 bases and the J gene end by 5 bases; junction bases not matched to a gene: 12. This CDR3 comprises 16 residues.

A single count supports this clonotype. An end of the junction does not agree with germline; a read error may underlie this. The rearrangement joins TRBV7-2 to TRBJ2-5; TRBD1 matches at 11 bases. The CDR3 extends over 14 amino acids. CDR1 SGHTA and CDR2 FQGNSA come from the germline V gene. In DNA, the CDR3 is TGTGCCAGCAGCGTAGCGGGACAGGGGGTCCAGCCCCAGTTC. It specifies CASSVAGQGVQPQF.

In its sample, this clonotype was seen a few times. This clone may be a read error of a much larger clone one base away. In this CDR3 the conserved last residue, phenylalanine or tryptophan, is missing, so a read error is likely. Because the CDR3's place on the DNA is in doubt, the DNA is left out and the CDR3 is given as listed by TCRdb. The gene calls are TRBV7-8 and TRBJ2-3; whether TRBD2, the table's D call, matches the DNA was not checked. Ends included, the CDR3 has 12 residues. Germline V CDR1 and CDR2: SGHVS, FQNEAQ. The CDR3 sequence is CASSLAGGPDSQ.

The V and J genes are TRBV15 and TRBJ2-7; D gene uncertain. CDR1 and CDR2 from the germline V gene are LNHNV and YYDKDF (reference sequence). The CDR3 is made up of 14 amino acids. With 1 base removed from V and 10 bases from J, the gap between germline ends came to 17 bases. CDR3 in amino acids: CATSRGSDDEDQYF. The CDR3 DNA reads TGTGCCACCAGCAGAGGGTCGGACGACGAGGACCAGTACTTC.

This rearrangement joins TRBV5-6 to TRBJ2-3, with D possibly being TRBD1 or TRBD2 (6 bases each). CDR1 is SGHDT and CDR2 is YYEEEE in the germline V gene. The CDR3 is made up of 13 amino acids. The germline V and J ends were trimmed by 7 bases and 4 bases, with 13 bases remaining between them. CDR3: CASGGGQADTQYF. The CDR3 region has the DNA TGTGCCAGCGGAGGGGGGCAGGCAGATACGCAGTATTTT.

The rearrangement joins TRBV5-6 to TRBJ2-6; 7 nucleotides line up with TRBD1. Losses at the gene ends were 4 bases for V and 0 bases for J; bases not matched to a gene: 1. The germline V gene encodes CDR1 SGHDT and CDR2 YYEEEE. The CDR3 has 15 amino acids. The CDR3 sequence: CASSRQGSGANVLTF. In DNA, the CDR3 is TGTGCCAGCAGCAGACAGGGCTCTGGGGCCAACGTCCTGACTTTC.

The V call is TRBV5-6, the J call TRBJ2-3; 8 positions match TRBD2. The CDR3 has 15 amino acids. The junction had 9 bases not matched to a gene; V was cut back by 2 bases and J by 7 bases. Germline V gene data show CDR1 as SGHDT and CDR2 as YYEEEE. The CDR3 DNA sequence: TGTGCCAGCAGCTTTACTAGCGGAGGGCGAAATACGCAGTATTTT. Residues: CASSFTSGGRNTQYF.

This clonotype was observed once. The junction differs from germline at one of its ends, possibly a read error. The rearrangement links TRBV7-4 to TRBJ2-1; TRBD2 agrees at 7 bases. The CDR3 totals 15 residues. CDR1 and CDR2 (germline): SGHVT, SQSDAQ. CDR3 bases: TGTGCCAGCAGCATAGCTAGCGGATCGAACACTGAGGCGTTCTTC. The encoded protein is CASSIASGSNTEAFF.